This TCR beta chain was recovered during a study of T cells in Graves' hyperthyroidism and ophthalmopathy. RNA transcripts gave rise to amplified TCR beta CDR3 regions. First-round RT-PCR with HTBI primers amplified the TCR CDR3 region. Each CDR3 protein is one row after TCRdb ran MiXCR on the multiplex PCR reads. The sample includes around 300,000 distinct CDR3 sequences, over 12% of them seen just once. Germline lookup yields CDR1 SGHRS and CDR2 YFSETQ. CDR3 length equals 12 residues. V was clipped by 0 bases and J by 8 bases, with 6 bases between them. This clonotype was sampled from a woman in her forties or fifties with Graves' hyperthyroidism that later progressed to Graves' ophthalmopathy. The J gene is TRBJ2-1, the V gene TRBV5-1; D is ambiguous. Sequenced material: blood. The CDR3 reads CASSLGWDEQFF. For the CDR3, the DNA is TGCGCCAGCAGCTTGGGTTGGGATGAGCAGTTCTTC. The whole variable domain, remainder taken from reference TRBV5-1 and TRBJ2-1, is KAGVTQTPRYLIKTRGQQVTLSCSPISGHRSVSWYQQTPGQGLQFLFEYFSETQRNKGNFPGRFSGRQFSNSRSEMNVSTLELGDSALYLCASSLGWDEQFFGPGTRLTVL.